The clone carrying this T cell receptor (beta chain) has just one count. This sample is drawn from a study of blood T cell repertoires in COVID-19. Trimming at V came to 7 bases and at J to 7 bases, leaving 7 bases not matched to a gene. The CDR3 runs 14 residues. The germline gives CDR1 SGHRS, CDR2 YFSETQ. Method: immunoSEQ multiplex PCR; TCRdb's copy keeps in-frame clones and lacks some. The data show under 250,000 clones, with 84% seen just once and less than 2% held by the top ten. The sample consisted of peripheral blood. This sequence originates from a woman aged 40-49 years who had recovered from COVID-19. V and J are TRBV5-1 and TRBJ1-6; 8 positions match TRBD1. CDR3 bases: TGCGCCAGCGGACAGGGATCCCCAAATTCACCCCTCCACTTT. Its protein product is CASGQGSPNSPLHF.